The clone carrying this T cell receptor (beta chain) came up many times. What it binds is not known. The CDR3 spans 15 residues. The trim removed 5 bases at V and 5 bases at J, leaving 11 bases unmatched. Per germline, CDR1 MGHRA and CDR2 YSYEKL. The sample comes from a study of metastatic and nonmetastatic thyroid tumors. Across the whole study: The authors compared repertoires across blood and tumor or nodule tissue from malignant and benign thyroid patients.

Authors' analysis steps: Researchers built a distant-metastasis classifier for papillary thyroid cancer that drew on CDR3 differences across clinicopathological groups. TCRdb re-called the PCR reads via MiXCR. What appears here as the V and J calls and clone size reflects TCRdb's work, not the paper's. The sample contains over 35,000 clones, approximately 13% of which appear only once. Broader study findings: The study reportedly found significantly higher TCR beta diversity in malignant thyroid tumors than benign nodules, in blood and tumor.

Until they underwent thyroid surgery, no patient had received any treatment. Sequencing was done on a sample of blood. This clonotype originated in a female donor with papillary thyroid cancer or a benign thyroid nodule (not recorded which). Some clones in this sample may be carry-over from other donors' samples. The chain links TRBV4-1 to TRBJ1-1, with 7 positions matching TRBD1. The CDR3 reads CASSEVTGEKTEAFF. The CDR3, as DNA: TGCGCCAGCAGCGAAGTAACAGGGGAGAAAACTGAAGCTTTCTTT.